The present T cell receptor (beta chain) was sequenced within a study of cytomegalovirus exposure and HLA in healthy donors (dated by TCRdb to the late 2010s). In the study overall: An earlier analysis of approximately 640 of the donors reported more than 250 Gb of sequence data and 100 million to 140 million unique TCR beta sequences from around 200 million T cells. Around 330 gigabases of sequencing data and tens of millions of unique TCR sequences made up an early release that covered fewer than 650 HLA-typed donors. Of the approximately 400 genotyped donors, around 81% fell in the genetic ancestry cluster associated with self-reported Caucasian donors. The study was designed to test whether signatures of past pathogen exposure could be identified by cataloging public T cell receptors. The T cell repertoires of around 670 subjects were profiled by immunosequencing and related to cytomegalovirus serostatus. Besides the first cohort of 666 subjects, a separate validation cohort made up of 120 different subjects was used. To predict cytomegalovirus infection status, the study combined high-throughput TCR immunosequencing, statistical association of individual TCRs with disease status, and machine learning. A later analysis re-examined previously published TCR beta repertoires from about 670 donors and added high-resolution HLA genotyping to investigate patterns of TCR occurrence. The later analysis used no new phenotypic data to find candidate immune exposures, relying instead on TCR beta sequences and their occurrence across donors. In an earlier analysis of several hundred of the donors, high-throughput TCR beta sequencing was used to judge whether each TCR beta V gene segment behaved as functional or pseudogenic. Alongside the repertoire data, information on donor age, sex, ethnicity and CMV serostatus was compiled. In a later genetic analysis, genome-wide SNP genotypes for about 55% of the roughly 700 donors were used, and that subset was treated as a discovery cohort. All discovery cohort repertoires had been generated using a single sequencing platform. Both class I and class II loci were covered by HLA typing, at four-digit resolution. Typing coverage varied by locus: roughly 629-640 donors for A, B, C, DRB1 and DQB1; approximately 520 for DQA1; nearly 610 for DPA1; about 450 for DPB1. Roughly 5 DR-DQ haplotypes were treated as single units for association and clustering because of strong linkage in the cohort. On average, around 230,000 unique TCR beta nucleotide sequences were sequenced per donor among 398 genotyped donors of the cohort, with roughly 19% of those sequences being non-productive. Beyond this particular receptor, the publication reports: Compared with equally common non-associated chains, HLA-associated TCR beta chains in a later analysis were more clonally expanded and had lower generation probabilities. The earlier analysis of about 600 of the donors excluded roughly 17 rarely observed V segments, including chromosome 9 orphons, because counts were too low. A total of roughly 160 TCR beta chains were listed by the study as associated with cytomegalovirus. According to the authors, the approach could potentially be generalized to other disease states and immunological phenotypes. An association between a missense DCLRE1C variant and V-gene and J-gene trimming of TCR beta chains was found in a later genetic analysis and replicated in an independent cohort. A group of highly shared sequence variants was considered likely to be a technical artifact of the sequencing pipeline. In a later analysis, the rate of TCR association differed among HLA loci, with DRB1 alleles having the most associated TCRs and HLA-C alleles having the fewest. At a false discovery rate of 0.05, a later analysis linked 16,951 TCR beta sequences to specific HLA alleles. A further reported finding was that TCR beta sequences accurately predicted the HLA-A and HLA-B alleles for most subjects in the first cohort. Most CMV-associated TCR beta chains appeared to be HLA-restricted in a later analysis, and the HLA associations seemed to be driven largely by CMV exposure. Because HLA typing was missing for some donors at each locus, association tests included only the typed subset. In both the original and validation cohorts, the classifier was reported to diagnose cytomegalovirus status with high specificity and sensitivity. Linkage disequilibrium might explain the correlated functional status among segregating V segments, but an unknown experimental factor could not be ruled out. Roughly uniform sequencing depth across donors was assumed in presence/absence analyses, although this assumption may not hold. While some public TCRs were present in many individuals, most TCR sequences turned up only very rarely across donors. Because the 87-base-pair reads could not distinguish some IMGT-functional V segments, including TRBV6-2 and TRBV6-3, those segments were excluded. Compared with the approximately 700-donor mean, donors in an Asian-associated ancestry cluster had fewer N-insertions in productive TCRs, according to a later genetic analysis. In an earlier analysis of more than 450 of the donors, most TCR beta V segments were observed in productive rearrangements about 87% or about 30% of the time, broadly matching IMGT annotations. For the cohort, immune exposure information was limited to CMV serostatus. When HLA alleles, especially DR and DQ, strongly co-occurred, TCR associations were difficult to assign to individual alleles. Only TCR beta chains were sequenced in this cohort, and the absence of alpha or paired-chain data limited detectable features. In vitro tests confirmed that three of the cytomegalovirus-associated TCR beta chains recognize cytomegalovirus antigens. A later analysis reported that several top co-occurrence clusters appeared linked to parvovirus B19, influenza, CMV and Epstein-Barr virus.

The CDR3 goes from the cysteine to the phenylalanine over 15 residues. Solely the CDR3 DNA is kept, with 45 bases framed from the first base. The CDR1 and CDR2 encoded by the germline V gene (reference sequence) are MNHEY and SMNVEV. Ends trimmed: V by 7 bases, J by 2 bases; bases unmatched to a gene: 5. Libraries were built with the immunoSEQ multiplex PCR assay. For the multiplex PCR, a mixture combining 60 forward primers for TCR Vbeta segments and 13 reverse primers for TCR Jbeta segments was used. Amplification of the CDR3 region of rearranged TCR beta genes was performed with a multiplex PCR assay on genomic DNA. The amplified TCR beta libraries were sequenced on the Illumina HiSeq System as 87-base-pair reads. The study's own analysis went as follows. Across the roughly 600 repertoires, a later analysis counted roughly 84 million unique TCR beta chains, 9.5 million to 12 million of which were shared by at least two donors. Raw reads were error-corrected and collapsed into unique sequences by a nearest-neighbor algorithm in which closely related sequences were merged to remove PCR and sequencing errors. V, D and J gene segments were assigned by aligning CDR3 sequences to IMGT reference sequences. Each retained sequence needed at least a six-nucleotide match to both a V gene segment and a J gene segment. Rearrangements were classified as productive when the CDR3 lacked stop codons and remained in frame with V and J, and all other rearrangements were classified as non-productive. Following IMGT convention, CDR3 was defined as the stretch from the second conserved V-encoded cysteine up to the conserved J-encoded phenylalanine. The earlier analysis of 450 to 750 of the donors excluded any sequence lacking an unambiguous match to a single V gene segment. An earlier analysis of fewer than 650 of the donors classified V segments as functional when productive rearrangements were above 56.7% and as segregating when the standard deviation between donors was above 5%. A statistical classification framework was developed to diagnose cytomegalovirus status using the catalog of TCR beta chain sequences. A later analysis assigned V and J genes by comparing TCR nucleotide sequences with IMGT/GENE-DB human TR gene sequences. Using the TCRdist pipeline, a later analysis assigned CDR3 sequences along with most-parsimonious VDJ recombination scenarios. A later analysis defined each TCR beta chain by its CDR3 amino acid sequence plus V-gene family, and excluded reads lacking a unique V-gene family. A later analysis removed 500 to 600 highly shared, low-generation-probability nucleotide sequences to deal with suspected cross-contamination and a sequencing artifact. In a later analysis, a clonal expansion index was calculated for each public chain from normalized within-repertoire ranks of inferred template counts. In a later analysis, generation probabilities were computed using a VDJ recombination model fitted to out-of-frame rearrangements, and the results were checked against IGoR. A later analysis scored TCR-TCR, TCR-HLA and TCR-CMV co-occurrence with hypergeometric tests, applying a repertoire-size bias correction to TCR pairs. A later analysis estimated false discovery rates by permuting HLA or CMV assignments 20 times. In a later analysis, co-occurring TCRs were grouped using DBSCAN, with TCRdist sequence similarity added in when clustering inside HLA-allele-positive subsets. Repertoires with fewer than 30,000 or more than 120,000 public chains, plus five repertoires with anomalous nucleotide sharing, were excluded from co-occurrence clustering. As stored in TCRdb, this immuneACCESS dataset retains in-frame rearrangements with V and J assigned. A fraction of the clones does not appear; measured against another copy, unresolved V genes explain less than half of the discrepancy, and the remainder lacks a known reason. The V and J calls and clone size were taken over from that table, and D and trimming were inferred from the DNA. Within this sample are about 220,000 clones, with less than 85% of them counted one time only. The top ten constitute 0.55% to 0.75% of the sample.

In its sample, this clone was seen once. The clone's antigen remains unknown. Base qualities are not at hand, and no much larger clone is one base apart. The cohort consisted of 650 to 850 healthy bone marrow donors. At the time of sampling, all cohort members were nominally healthy, though unrecorded immune exposures were likely present. The donor was CMV seronegative and belonged to the group of approximately 320 seronegative cohort members. Every donor gave a peripheral blood sample, and the peripheral blood mononuclear cells from that sample were used for TCR beta sequencing. The Qiagen DNeasy Blood Extraction Kit was used to extract genomic DNA from the blood cell samples.

The sequence was collected from a man younger than 30 in good health and CMV-seronegative. The source material was PBMCs. The V and J genes are TRBV27 and TRBJ2-1, with 10 middle bases fitting TRBD2. The CDR3 corresponds to CASKLAGRAYNEQFF. Here is the DNA: TGTGCCAGCAAACTAGCGGGAAGGGCCTACAATGAGCAGTTCTTC.